This TCR beta chain is from a study of T-cell reconstitution after alpha-beta-depleted transplantation in children. This clonotype showed up many times. It was with unique molecular identifiers that the TCRbeta library was prepared. TCRdb re-called the PCR reads with MiXCR, one entry per CDR3 protein. The data contain approximately 93,000 distinct CDR3 sequences, 7% to 9% of them singletons. The CDR3 sequence is 17 residues long. V lost 6 bases to trimming and J lost 0 bases; unmatched junction nucleotides: 16. CDR1 is DFQATT, CDR2 SNEGSKA, per germline (reference sequence). The sequencing here drew on PBMCs from the stem cell graft donor, taken from the stem cell graft. The chain has TRBV20-1 and TRBJ2-7; 8 bases fit TRBD2. This TCR was recovered from a human donor who donated a stem cell graft to a child with congenital amegakaryocytic thrombocytopenia. This CDR3 is CSARPGLVAGRSYEQYF. CDR3 DNA: TGCAGTGCCCGCCCGGGGTTAGTAGCGGGGCGCTCCTACGAGCAGTACTTC.